The 28 T cell receptor beta chains below come from one sample, sequenced in a study of shared clonotypes between healthy human individuals. Some clones are missing from TCRdb's copy, which holds only in-frame ones; the method was immunoSEQ multiplex PCR. The table has some 2,500,000 clones, under 95% seen once. Sequenced sample: naive CD4+ T cells from PBMCs. The subset is: CD45RA+ positively selected. The receptor source for this set is a man younger than 35 in good health. Some clones in this sample may be carry-over from other donors' samples.

The chain is built from TRBV9 and TRBJ2-5; no reliable D call. V was trimmed by 1 base and J by 1 base, leaving 8 bases between them. The CDR3 is made up of 14 amino acids. In germline, CDR1 is SGDLS, CDR2 YYNGEE. In nucleotides, the CDR3 is TGTGCCAGCAGCGTAACGTCCGTCCAAGAGACCCAGTACTTC. Protein: CASSVTSVQETQYF.

The chain employs TRBV27 and TRBJ2-1; D is possibly TRBD2 (6 bases). The germline V and J ends were trimmed by 4 bases and 9 bases, with 13 bases remaining between them. The CDR3 loop spans 13 amino acids. Looked up from germline, CDR1 is MNHEY and CDR2 is SMNVEV (reference sequence). CDR3 sequence (DNA): TGTGCCAGCAGTTACGGGGCGGGGCGTGAGCAGTTCTTC. Translation gives CASSYGAGREQFF.

This chain connects TRBV14 to TRBJ1-1, with D tentatively TRBD1 (6 bases). The CDR3 totals 17 residues. The V end lost 2 bases, the J end lost 0 bases, and 16 bases lay between the germline ends. CDR1 is SGHDN, CDR2 FVKESK, per germline. The CDR3 reads CASSQMGAARMNTEAFF. The CDR3 DNA reads TGTGCCAGCAGCCAAATGGGGGCCGCCCGAATGAACACTGAAGCTTTCTTT.

Comments on this clone: Within the sample, other DNA sequences also encode this same CDR3. The chain recombines TRBV20-1 with TRBJ1-1; D is undetermined. The CDR3 runs to 11 residues. The V and J ends lost 5 bases and 2 bases respectively, with 6 bases between them. Germline V gene data show CDR1 as DFQATT and CDR2 as SNEGSKA (reference sequence). CDR3 sequence (DNA): TGCAGTGCTCCCAGAAACACTGAAGCTTTCTTT. Residues: CSAPRNTEAFF.

This clone showed up just once. This sequence joins TRBV28 and TRBJ2-1, with TRBD2 matching over 8 bases. This CDR3 is 13 amino acids long. Germline V lookup: CDR1 MDHEN, CDR2 SYDVKM. The V segment lost 5 bases and the J segment 11 bases; nucleotides outside the gene matches: 8. In DNA, the CDR3 is TGTGCCAGCAGTCGCACAACTAGCGGCAAGCAGTTCTTC. Encoded protein: CASSRTTSGKQFF.

The genes are TRBV5-4 and TRBJ1-2, with unresolved D. Trimming took off 3 bases at V and 10 bases at J, with 13 bases between the two ends. This CDR3 has 12 residues. Germline CDR1 reads SGHNT; CDR2 reads YYREEE (reference sequence). CDR3 sequence (DNA): TGTGCCAGCAGCTCCCTGACGGTGGCCTACACCTTC. Translation: CASSSLTVAYTF.

This rearrangement joins TRBV6-6 to TRBJ2-2; D remains ambiguous. Looked up from germline, CDR1 is MNHNY and CDR2 is SVGAGI (reference sequence). The CDR3 is 16 residues long. V lost 6 bases and J lost 5, with 19 bases in between. The CDR3 loop reads CASSPGRFGWTGELFF. The CDR3 bases are TGTGCCAGCAGCCCCGGACGATTCGGGTGGACCGGGGAGCTGTTTTTT.

This rearrangement joins TRBV11-1 to TRBJ2-7; D gene uncertain. The CDR3 sequence is 15 residues long. V was clipped by 1 base and J by 1 base, with 11 bases between them. CDR1 SGHAT and CDR2 FQDESV come from the germline V gene (reference sequence). The CDR3 loop reads CASSLVPRVSYEQYF. For the CDR3, the DNA is TGTGCCAGCAGCTTAGTCCCCAGAGTATCCTACGAGCAGTACTTC.

The chain has TRBV19 and TRBJ2-5, with D perhaps TRBD2 (6 bases). The V end lost 3 bases, the J end lost 5 bases, and 10 bases lay between the germline ends. Germline-derived CDR1 and CDR2 are LNHDA and SQIVND (reference sequence). This CDR3 is 13 amino acids long. CDR3 sequence reads: CASSMRGRETQYF. In nucleotides, the CDR3 is TGTGCCAGTAGTATGCGGGGCCGGGAGACCCAGTACTTC. Looking up the rest from reference TRBV19 and TRBJ2-5 gives the full variable domain: DGGITQSPKYLFRKEGQNVTLSCEQNLNHDAMYWYRQDPGQGLRLIYYSQIVNDFQKGDIAEGYSVSREKKESFPLTVTSAQKNPTAFYLCASSMRGRETQYFGPGTRLLVL.

In the case of this clone: Other nucleotide sequences in the sample specify the same CDR3. The chain is built from TRBV7-3 and TRBJ2-5; TRBD2 aligns across 12 bases. The germline V gene has CDR1 SGHTA and CDR2 FQGTGA. The trim removed 5 bases at V and 3 bases at J, leaving 7 bases unmatched. There are 16 residues in the CDR3. The chain's CDR3 is CASSPSRTSGKETQYF. Written as DNA, the CDR3 is TGTGCCAGCAGCCCGAGCCGGACTAGCGGGAAAGAGACCCAGTACTTC.

The genes are TRBV7-2 and TRBJ2-3, with D possibly TRBD1 on 5 matching bases. The length of the CDR3 is 15 residues. V was pared by 5 bases and J by 4 bases, with 16 bases between. Per the germline V gene, CDR1 is SGHTA and CDR2 is FQGNSA. The CDR3 spells CASSLGQGGADTQYF. CDR3 sequence (DNA): TGTGCCAGCAGCCTTGGGCAGGGTGGTGCAGATACGCAGTATTTT.

The V gene is TRBV19, the J gene TRBJ2-5; 7 nucleotides match TRBD2. Germline CDR1 LNHDA, CDR2 SQIVND (reference sequence). This CDR3 comprises 14 residues. V was clipped by 4 bases and J by 7 bases; unmatched bases: 9. CDR3 DNA sequence: TGTGCCAGTAGTAAGACTAGCAGTTATGGGACCCAGTACTTC. This sequence encodes CASSKTSSYGTQYF. The whole variable domain, filled in from reference TRBV19 and TRBJ2-5, reads DGGITQSPKYLFRKEGQNVTLSCEQNLNHDAMYWYRQDPGQGLRLIYYSQIVNDFQKGDIAEGYSVSREKKESFPLTVTSAQKNPTAFYLCASSKTSSYGTQYFGPGTRLLVL.

The chain links TRBV5-6 to TRBJ2-3; TRBD2 matches 13 bases. The CDR3 runs to 17 residues. Germline assignment: CDR1 SGHDT and CDR2 YYEEEE. Trimming cost V 4 bases and J 2 bases; bases outside gene matches: 7. The CDR3 region has the DNA TGTGCCAGCAGCAGGGTGACTAGCGGGAGGCTCACAGATACGCAGTATTTT. Translating it yields CASSRVTSGRLTDTQYF.

This sequence joins TRBV5-1 and TRBJ2-7, with 8 bases fitting TRBD1. The CDR3 runs to 15 residues. J lost 6 bases, V lost 3 bases, and 11 bases had no gene match. Per germline, CDR1 SGHRS and CDR2 YFSETQ. CDR3: CASSYDPGQVFEQYF. The CDR3 nucleotides are TGCGCCAGCAGCTATGACCCGGGACAGGTATTCGAGCAGTACTTC.

The chain combines TRBV14 with TRBJ1-2, with D uncertain. CDR3 length: 13 residues. CDR1 and CDR2 from the germline V gene are SGHDN and FVKESK. The germline V and J ends were trimmed by 1 base and 4 bases, with 7 bases remaining between them. This CDR3 is CASSQGRSYGYTF. The CDR3 DNA follows: TGTGCCAGCAGCCAAGGGAGGAGCTATGGCTACACCTTC.

The chain combines TRBV9 with TRBJ1-5, with 8 bases that match TRBD1. The junction had 10 bases not matched to a gene; V was cut back by 4 bases and J by 4 bases. The CDR3 extends over 16 amino acids. CDR1 and CDR2 from the germline V gene are SGDLS and YYNGEE. This chain's CDR3 is CASSQRGQGANQPQHF. The CDR3 DNA is TGTGCCAGCAGCCAGCGGGGTCAGGGGGCGAATCAGCCCCAGCATTTT.

The chain links TRBV9 to TRBJ2-3, with D possibly TRBD2 on 6 matching bases. Trimming removed 6 bases from V and 0 bases from J, with 11 bases in between. The V gene's germline CDR1 is SGDLS and CDR2 YYNGEE. The CDR3 consists of 14 residues. CDR3 amino acids: CASKAGPSTDTQYF. The CDR3 bases are TGTGCCAGCAAGGCGGGACCTAGCACAGATACGCAGTATTTT.

The chain couples TRBV28 to TRBJ1-1, with a weak D call TRBD1 (5 bases). Germline V CDR1 and CDR2: MDHEN, SYDVKM. Trimming stripped 4 bases from V and 5 bases from J, with 20 bases between. The CDR3 runs to 16 residues. CDR3 loop: CASSSPSPGGRTEAFF. The CDR3 region has the DNA TGTGCCAGCAGTTCCCCATCCCCGGGGGGAAGAACTGAAGCTTTCTTT.

The chain has TRBV2 and TRBJ2-3; D might be TRBD1 or TRBD2, each matching 5 bases. The V gene lost 4 bases and the J gene lost 2 bases, with 7 bases spanning the gap. Germline lookup yields CDR1 SNHLY and CDR2 FYNNEI. The CDR3 extends over 13 amino acids. The CDR3 spells CASSAGTTDTQYF. CDR3 DNA: TGTGCCAGCAGTGCAGGGACCACAGATACGCAGTATTTT. Together with reference TRBV2 and TRBJ2-3, the CDR3 gives the full variable domain: EPEVTQTPSHQVTQMGQEVILRCVPISNHLYFYWYRQILGQKVEFLVSFYNNEISEKSEIFDDQFSVERPDGSNFTLKIRSTKLEDSAMYFCASSAGTTDTQYFGPGTRLTVL.

J is TRBJ2-3 and V is TRBV29-1; 9 bases are shared with TRBD2. Germline CDR1 reads SQVTM; CDR2 reads ANQGSEA. This CDR3 comprises 13 residues. Trimming took 7 bases from V and 3 from J; bases not matched to a gene: 5. The CDR3 loop reads CSGDSGGTDTQYF. For the CDR3, the DNA is TGCAGCGGGGATAGCGGGGGAACAGATACGCAGTATTTT.

This clone was observed a handful of times. The J gene is TRBJ1-3, the V gene TRBV14; no reliable D call. V was shortened by 1 base and J by 0 bases, with 4 bases between the two germline ends. The CDR3 length is 14 residues. The V gene's germline CDR1 is SGHDN and CDR2 FVKESK. CDR3 region: CASSQVSSGNTIYF. Here the CDR3 DNA reads TGTGCCAGCAGCCAAGTAAGCTCTGGAAACACCATATATTTT.

The chain uses TRBV9 and TRBJ2-3; D remains ambiguous. The V gene's germline CDR1 is SGDLS and CDR2 YYNGEE. V dropped 7 bases and J dropped 6 bases, with 15 bases sitting between them. The CDR3 contains 13 residues. The CDR3 is CASAPGVGDTQYF. In DNA, the CDR3 is TGTGCCAGCGCGCCTGGGGTGGGGGATACGCAGTATTTT. Looking up the rest from reference TRBV9 and TRBJ2-3 gives the full variable domain: DSGVTQTPKHLITATGQRVTLRCSPRSGDLSVYWYQQSLDQGLQFLIQYYNGEERAKGNILERFSAQQFPDLHSELNLSSLELGDSALYFCASAPGVGDTQYFGPGTRLTVL.

This chain links TRBV7-9 with TRBJ2-2; TRBD2 matches at 7 bases. There are 14 residues in the CDR3. Trimming at V came to 5 bases and at J to 6 bases, leaving 6 bases not matched to a gene. In germline, CDR1 is SEHNR, CDR2 FQNEAQ (reference sequence). The CDR3 DNA reads as TGTGCCAGCAGCCCCCGGGGGGATTCCGGGGAGCTGTTTTTT. It yields the protein CASSPRGDSGELFF.

This chain connects TRBV7-8 to TRBJ2-1; 8 bases match TRBD2. The CDR3 runs to 17 residues. V was pared by 1 base and J by 2 bases, with 7 bases of the junction left unmatched. Germline CDR1 SGHVS, CDR2 FQNEAQ. Written as DNA, the CDR3 is TGTGCCAGCAGCTTAGTTGCGGCGGGAGGCACCTACAATGAGCAGTTCTTC. This translates into CASSLVAAGGTYNEQFF.

The rearrangement uses TRBV10-3 and TRBJ1-1; D is ambiguous. The CDR3 totals 13 residues. Germline-derived CDR1 and CDR2 are ENHRY and SYGVKD. Trimming removed 3 bases at V and 7 bases at J, with 12 bases between. The CDR3 sequence is CAISDVTDLEAFF. The CDR3 DNA reads TGTGCCATCAGTGACGTGACGGACCTTGAAGCTTTCTTT.

The J gene is TRBJ2-2, the V gene TRBV7-3; TRBD2 matches 12 bases. V lost 1 base, J lost 5 bases, and 5 bases stayed unmatched. The CDR3 is 17 residues long. The germline V gene encodes CDR1 SGHTA and CDR2 FQGTGA. The CDR3 sequence: CASSLSRLAGETGELFF. DNA for the CDR3: TGTGCCAGCAGCTTAAGTCGACTAGCGGGAGAAACCGGGGAGCTGTTTTTT.

The chain is built from TRBV7-2 and TRBJ2-7; TRBD1 agrees at 7 bases. Looked up from germline, CDR1 is SGHTA and CDR2 is FQGNSA. V shed 6 bases, J shed 6 bases, and the junction held 8 bases outside the gene matches. The CDR3 sequence is 13 residues long. The CDR3 sequence: CASSLQGVPEQYF. In nucleotides, the CDR3 is TGTGCCAGCAGTCTTCAGGGGGTACCCGAGCAGTACTTC.

This clone has just one count. This sample also contains other DNA sequences that code for the same CDR3. The V call is TRBV19, the J call TRBJ2-2; D gene ambiguous. V was pared by 3 bases and J by 0 bases, with 8 bases between. The CDR3 covers 15 residues. Germline V gene lookup returns CDR1 LNHDA and CDR2 SQIVND (reference sequence). The CDR3 DNA follows: TGTGCCAGTAGTATCGTGAGACCGAACACCGGGGAGCTGTTTTTT. As protein: CASSIVRPNTGELFF.